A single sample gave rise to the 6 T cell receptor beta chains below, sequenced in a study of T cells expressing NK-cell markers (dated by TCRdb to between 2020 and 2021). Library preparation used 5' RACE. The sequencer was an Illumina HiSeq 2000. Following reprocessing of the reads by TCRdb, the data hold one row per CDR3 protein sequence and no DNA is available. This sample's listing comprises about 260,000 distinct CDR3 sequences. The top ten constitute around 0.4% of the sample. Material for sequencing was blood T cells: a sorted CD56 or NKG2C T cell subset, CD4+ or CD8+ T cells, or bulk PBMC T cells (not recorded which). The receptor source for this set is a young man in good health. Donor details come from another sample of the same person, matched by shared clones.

Here the CDR3 reads CASSHTRGQGNTDTQYF. The V gene is TRBV18, the J gene TRBJ2-3; TCRdb calls TRBD1, which cannot be checked without DNA. CDR1 is KGHSH, CDR2 LQKENI, per germline. This CDR3 spans 17 amino acids.

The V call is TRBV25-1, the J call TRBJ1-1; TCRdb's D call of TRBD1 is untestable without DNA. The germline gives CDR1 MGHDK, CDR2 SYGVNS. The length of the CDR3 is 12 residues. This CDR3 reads CASCRGPTEAFF.

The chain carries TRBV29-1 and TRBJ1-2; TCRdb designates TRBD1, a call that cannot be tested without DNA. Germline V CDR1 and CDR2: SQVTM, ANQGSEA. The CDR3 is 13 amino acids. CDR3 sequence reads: CSVARGANYGYTF. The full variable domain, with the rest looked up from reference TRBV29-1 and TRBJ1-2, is SAVISQKPSRDICQRGTSLTIQCQVDSQVTMMFWYRQQPGQSLTLIATANQGSEATYESGFVIDKFPISRPNLTFSTLTVSNMSPEDSSIYLCSVARGANYGYTFGSGTRLTVV.

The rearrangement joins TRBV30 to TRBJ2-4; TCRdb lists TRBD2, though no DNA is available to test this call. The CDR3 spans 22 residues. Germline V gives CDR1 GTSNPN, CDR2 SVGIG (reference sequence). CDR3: CAWSVVGLAGDRPPMAKNIQYF.

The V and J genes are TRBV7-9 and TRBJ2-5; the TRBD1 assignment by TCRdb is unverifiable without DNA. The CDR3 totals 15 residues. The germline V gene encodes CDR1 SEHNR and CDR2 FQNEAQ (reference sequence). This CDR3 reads CASSRLGGQQETQYF.

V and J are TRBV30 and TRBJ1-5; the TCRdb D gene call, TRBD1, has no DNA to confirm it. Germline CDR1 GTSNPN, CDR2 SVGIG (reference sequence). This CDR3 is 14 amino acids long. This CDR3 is CAWSVRRGGQPQHF.